The rows below give T cell receptor beta chains drawn from one sample of a study of T cells after posttransplantation cyclophosphamide. Assay used: immunoSEQ multiplex PCR; TCRdb lists only in-frame clones, some missing. This sample has around 20,000 clones, with approximately 82% found just once. Sequencing used memory CD4+ T cells sorted from blood. These receptors originate from a young man in good health and a related stem cell transplant donor. Each CDR3 is given with its conserved first and last residue. A D gene is named only where the DNA matches it firmly. Rows may omit the clone size; those that give it use once, few, many or a size class.

v_gene: TRBV2; j_gene: TRBJ2-5; abundance: NA; d_gene: NA; CDR3nt: TGTGCCAGCAGTGAACGGTTTTTAGAGACCCAGTACTTC; CDR3aa: CASSERFLETQYF
v_gene: TRBV5-1; j_gene: TRBJ2-2; abundance: NA; d_gene: TRBD2; CDR3nt: TGCGCCAGCAGCCCGCAACTAGCGGGGAGGACCGGGGAGCTGTTTTTT; CDR3aa: CASSPQLAGRTGELFF
v_gene: TRBV11-3; j_gene: TRBJ2-1; abundance: NA; d_gene: NA; CDR3nt: TGTGCCAGCAGCTTAGGCGGTTACAATGAGCAGTTCTTC; CDR3aa: CASSLGGYNEQFF
v_gene: TRBV5-1; j_gene: TRBJ2-7; abundance: NA; d_gene: NA; CDR3nt: TGCGCCAGCAGCTTACAGGAGTTCTACGAGCAGTACTTC; CDR3aa: CASSLQEFYEQYF
v_gene: TRBV14; j_gene: TRBJ1-4; abundance: NA; d_gene: NA; CDR3nt: TGTGCCAGCAGCCGGGGGGGGCTGGGGACTAATGAAAAACTGTTTTTT; CDR3aa: CASSRGGLGTNEKLFF
v_gene: TRBV19; j_gene: TRBJ2-1; abundance: few; d_gene: TRBD1; CDR3nt: TGTGCCAGTAGAAAAACAGGGGATGGATTAATCAATGAGCAGTTCTTC; CDR3aa: CASRKTGDGLINEQFF
v_gene: TRBV6-5; j_gene: TRBJ1-1; abundance: NA; d_gene: NA; CDR3nt: TGTGCCAGCAGTTATGGAGGGTACACTGAAGCTTTCTTT; CDR3aa: CASSYGGYTEAFF
v_gene: TRBV5-1; j_gene: TRBJ2-5; abundance: NA; d_gene: TRBD1; CDR3nt: TGCGCCAGCAGCTTAACAGGGGTAGGGGAGACCCAGTACTTC; CDR3aa: CASSLTGVGETQYF
v_gene: TRBV7-9; j_gene: TRBJ2-7; abundance: NA; d_gene: TRBD1; CDR3nt: TGTGCCAGCAGCCCAAACAGGGGTAGCTCCTACGAGCAGTACTTC; CDR3aa: CASSPNRGSSYEQYF
v_gene: TRBV5-6; j_gene: TRBJ1-3; abundance: NA; d_gene: NA; CDR3nt: TGTGCCAGCAGCTTGGGACAAGTCGTAAACACCATATATTTT; CDR3aa: CASSLGQVVNTIYF
v_gene: TRBV27; j_gene: TRBJ2-3; abundance: NA; d_gene: TRBD1; CDR3nt: TGTGCCAGCAGTTTCCGCGACAGGGGGACAAGAACTGATACGCAGTATTTT; CDR3aa: CASSFRDRGTRTDTQYF
v_gene: TRBV5-1; j_gene: TRBJ2-7; abundance: NA; d_gene: NA; CDR3nt: TGCGCCAGCAGCTCCGAAGAGGGATGGACCTACGAGCAGTACTTC; CDR3aa: CASSSEEGWTYEQYF
v_gene: TRBV18; j_gene: TRBJ2-7; abundance: NA; d_gene: TRBD1; CDR3nt: TGTGCCAGCTCACCACTCAGGGGGCTTGTCGAGCAGTACTTC; CDR3aa: CASSPLRGLVEQYF
v_gene: TRBV28; j_gene: TRBJ1-6; abundance: once; d_gene: TRBD1; CDR3nt: TGTGCCAGCAGACCGGGACAGGGGTTTTCACCCCTCCACTTT; CDR3aa: CASRPGQGFSPLHF
v_gene: TRBV7-9; j_gene: TRBJ2-5; abundance: NA; d_gene: TRBD2; CDR3nt: TGTGCCAGCAGCACGAGCGGGGTGAGAGAGACCCAGTACTTC; CDR3aa: CASSTSGVRETQYF
v_gene: TRBV7-2; j_gene: TRBJ2-3; abundance: NA; d_gene: NA; CDR3nt: TGTGCCAGCAGCTTAATGGTCCATGGTACGGGCACAGATACGCAGTATTTT; CDR3aa: CASSLMVHGTGTDTQYF
v_gene: TRBV5-6; j_gene: TRBJ2-2; abundance: NA; d_gene: NA; CDR3nt: TGTGCCAGCAGCTTGGAAGTCACGGCGGGCACCGGGGAGCTGTTTTTT; CDR3aa: CASSLEVTAGTGELFF
v_gene: TRBV5-1; j_gene: TRBJ1-5; abundance: NA; d_gene: NA; CDR3nt: TGCGCCAGCAGCCCTGGGACACCAAGGGGCAATCAGCCCCAGCATTTT; CDR3aa: CASSPGTPRGNQPQHF
v_gene: TRBV7-9; j_gene: TRBJ2-4; abundance: NA; d_gene: NA; CDR3nt: TGTGCCAGCAGCAAAGGAGGGGAAAACATTCAGTACTTC; CDR3aa: CASSKGGENIQYF
v_gene: TRBV5-6; j_gene: TRBJ2-4; abundance: NA; d_gene: TRBD2; CDR3nt: TGTGCCAGCAGCTCCACTAGCGGGGGGACCAAAAACATTCAGTACTTC; CDR3aa: CASSSTSGGTKNIQYF
v_gene: TRBV2; j_gene: TRBJ2-7; abundance: NA; d_gene: TRBD1; CDR3nt: TGTGCCAGCGGACAGGGCTACGAGCAGTACTTC; CDR3aa: CASGQGYEQYF
v_gene: TRBV7-2; j_gene: TRBJ1-2; abundance: NA; d_gene: NA; CDR3nt: TGTGCCAGCAGCGCCGCACTCGGAGACGGAAAGACCTATAGCTACACCTTC; CDR3aa: CASSAALGDGKTYSYTF
v_gene: TRBV5-6; j_gene: TRBJ1-2; abundance: NA; d_gene: NA; CDR3nt: TGTGCCAGCAGCTGGTCGACAGGAGTGTCTGGCTACACCTTC; CDR3aa: CASSWSTGVSGYTF
v_gene: TRBV7-2; j_gene: TRBJ2-3; abundance: NA; d_gene: NA; CDR3nt: TGTGCCAGCAGCCCAAACAGAATCACAGATACGCAGTATTTT; CDR3aa: CASSPNRITDTQYF
v_gene: TRBV5-4; j_gene: TRBJ2-1; abundance: NA; d_gene: NA; CDR3nt: TGTGCCAGCAACCCGTCGGTGAGTAGAGATGAGCAGTTCTTC; CDR3aa: CASNPSVSRDEQFF
v_gene: TRBV5-4; j_gene: TRBJ1-6; abundance: once; d_gene: NA; CDR3nt: TGTGCCAGCAGCCCCTCGGGGGGGCGAGGGTCACCCCTCCACTTT; CDR3aa: CASSPSGGRGSPLHF
v_gene: TRBV5-4; j_gene: TRBJ2-7; abundance: NA; d_gene: TRBD1; CDR3nt: TGTGCCAGCAGCTTGGTGGGACAGGGCTACGAGCAGTACTTC; CDR3aa: CASSLVGQGYEQYF
v_gene: TRBV5-4; j_gene: TRBJ2-5; abundance: NA; d_gene: TRBD2; CDR3nt: TGTGCCAGCAGCTCCGGGACTAAACAAGAGACCCAGTACTTC; CDR3aa: CASSSGTKQETQYF
v_gene: TRBV5-1; j_gene: TRBJ2-7; abundance: NA; d_gene: NA; CDR3nt: TGCGCCAGCAGCAGGGGGGGCAGGGAGGCATGGGAGCAGTACTTC; CDR3aa: CASSRGGREAWEQYF
v_gene: TRBV7-9; j_gene: TRBJ2-1; abundance: NA; d_gene: NA; CDR3nt: TGTGCCAGCAGCCCAGACATAGTAAATCCCTACAATGAGCAGTTCTTC; CDR3aa: CASSPDIVNPYNEQFF
v_gene: TRBV2; j_gene: TRBJ2-7; abundance: NA; d_gene: NA; CDR3nt: TGTGCCAGCAGCGTAATCAGGGATTCCTACGAGCAGTACTTC; CDR3aa: CASSVIRDSYEQYF
v_gene: TRBV7-9; j_gene: TRBJ2-1; abundance: NA; d_gene: TRBD2; CDR3nt: TGTGCCAGCAGACCCCGGGACTATCAGCAGTTCTTC; CDR3aa: CASRPRDYQQFF
v_gene: TRBV7-9; j_gene: TRBJ2-3; abundance: NA; d_gene: TRBD2; CDR3nt: TGTGCCAGCAGCTTAGAAGGGACTAGCGGAGATACGCAGTATTTT; CDR3aa: CASSLEGTSGDTQYF
v_gene: TRBV28; j_gene: TRBJ2-5; abundance: NA; d_gene: TRBD1; CDR3nt: TGTGCCAGCAGCCACGGGACAGGGAGTAAGCAAGAGACCCAGTACTTC; CDR3aa: CASSHGTGSKQETQYF
v_gene: TRBV5-4; j_gene: TRBJ2-5; abundance: NA; d_gene: TRBD2; CDR3nt: TGTGCCAGCAGCGCAGGACTAGCGGGGGGTCAAGAGACCCAGTACTTC; CDR3aa: CASSAGLAGGQETQYF
v_gene: TRBV9; j_gene: TRBJ2-7; abundance: few; d_gene: NA; CDR3nt: TGTGCCAGCAGCCTCCCGGGGGTTAACGAGCAGTACTTC; CDR3aa: CASSLPGVNEQYF
v_gene: TRBV5-1; j_gene: TRBJ1-4; abundance: NA; d_gene: NA; CDR3nt: TGCGCCAGCAGCTCTGGACTAAAAGCTAATGAAAAACTGTTTTTT; CDR3aa: CASSSGLKANEKLFF
v_gene: TRBV7-2; j_gene: TRBJ2-5; abundance: NA; d_gene: TRBD2; CDR3nt: TGTGCCAGCAGCTCCCTAGCGGGGGGAGAGTACTTC; CDR3aa: CASSSLAGGEYF
v_gene: TRBV5-5; j_gene: TRBJ2-5; abundance: NA; d_gene: TRBD1; CDR3nt: TGTGCCAGCAGCTTTAAATTTCGGGACAGGGTAGTAGTGGGGGGAGAGACCCAGTACTTC; CDR3aa: CASSFKFRDRVVVGGETQYF
v_gene: TRBV19; j_gene: TRBJ1-3; abundance: NA; d_gene: NA; CDR3nt: TGTGCCAGTAGGAGCACGGGAAACACCATATATTTT; CDR3aa: CASRSTGNTIYF
v_gene: TRBV7-2; j_gene: TRBJ1-4; abundance: NA; d_gene: TRBD1; CDR3nt: TGTGCCAGCAGCTTAGGACAGGGCCCTAATGAAAAACTGTTTTTT; CDR3aa: CASSLGQGPNEKLFF
v_gene: TRBV7-8; j_gene: TRBJ2-7; abundance: NA; d_gene: NA; CDR3nt: TGTGCCAGCAGCCGATCCAGGGGCTTTCGATCCGACGAGCAGTACTTC; CDR3aa: CASSRSRGFRSDEQYF
v_gene: TRBV15; j_gene: TRBJ2-3; abundance: NA; d_gene: TRBD2; CDR3nt: TGTGCCACCAGCAGAGATCGCGCGGGGGATTACCCTAGCACAGATACGCAGTATTTT; CDR3aa: CATSRDRAGDYPSTDTQYF
v_gene: TRBV10-2; j_gene: TRBJ1-5; abundance: NA; d_gene: NA; CDR3nt: TGCGCCAGCAGTTCCAGGGGTAGCCTCAATCAGCCCCAGCATTTT; CDR3aa: CASSSRGSLNQPQHF
v_gene: TRBV25-1; j_gene: TRBJ2-5; abundance: NA; d_gene: TRBD1; CDR3nt: TGTGCCAGCAGTCCGGGACAGGTCCAAGAGACCCAGTACTTC; CDR3aa: CASSPGQVQETQYF